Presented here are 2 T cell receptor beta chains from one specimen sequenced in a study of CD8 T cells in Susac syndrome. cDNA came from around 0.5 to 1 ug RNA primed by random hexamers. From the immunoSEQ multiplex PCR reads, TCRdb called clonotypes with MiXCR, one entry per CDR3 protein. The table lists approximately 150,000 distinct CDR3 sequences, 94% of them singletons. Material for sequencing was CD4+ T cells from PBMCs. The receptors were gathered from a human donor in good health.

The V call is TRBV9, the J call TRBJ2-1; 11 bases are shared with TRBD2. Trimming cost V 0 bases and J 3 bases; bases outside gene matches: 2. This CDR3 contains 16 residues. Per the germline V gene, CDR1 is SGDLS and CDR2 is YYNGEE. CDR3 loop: CASSVEGLAVYNEQFF. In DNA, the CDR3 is TGTGCCAGCAGCGTAGAGGGACTAGCGGTCTACAATGAGCAGTTCTTC.

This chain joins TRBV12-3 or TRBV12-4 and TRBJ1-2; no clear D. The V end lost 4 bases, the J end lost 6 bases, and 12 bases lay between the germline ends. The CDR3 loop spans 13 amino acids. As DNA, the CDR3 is TGTGCCAGCAGTTCACGTAGGGATGATGGCTACACCTTC. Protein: CASSSRRDDGYTF.